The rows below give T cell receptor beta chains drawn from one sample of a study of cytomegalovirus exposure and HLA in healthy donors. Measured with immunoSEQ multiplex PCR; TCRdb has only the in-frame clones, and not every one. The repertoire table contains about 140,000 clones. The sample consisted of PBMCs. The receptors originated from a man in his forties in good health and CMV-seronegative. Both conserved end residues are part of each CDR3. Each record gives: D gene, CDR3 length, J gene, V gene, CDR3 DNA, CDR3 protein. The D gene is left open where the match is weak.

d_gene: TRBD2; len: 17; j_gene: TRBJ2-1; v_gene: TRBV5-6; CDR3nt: TGTGCCAGCAGCTTGGCGGCTAGCGGGGATCTATACAATGAGCAGTTCTTC; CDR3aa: CASSLAASGDLYNEQFF
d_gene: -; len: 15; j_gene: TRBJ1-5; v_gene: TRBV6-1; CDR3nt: TGTGCCAGCAGTGAAAGGGGCCGAACAGCGCAGCCCCAGCATTTT; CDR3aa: CASSERGRTAQPQHF
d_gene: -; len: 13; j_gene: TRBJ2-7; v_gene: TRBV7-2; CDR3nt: TGTGCCAGCAGCTTAGGAGTTTCTTACGAGCAGTACTTC; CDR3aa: CASSLGVSYEQYF
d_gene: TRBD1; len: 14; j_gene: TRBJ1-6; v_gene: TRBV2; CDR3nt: TGTGCCAGCAGTACGGGACAGTTTAATTCACCCCTCCACTTT; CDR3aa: CASSTGQFNSPLHF
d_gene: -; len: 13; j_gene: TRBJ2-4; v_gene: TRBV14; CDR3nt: TGTGCCAGCAGCCAGGACTGGAAAAACATTCAGTACTTC; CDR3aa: CASSQDWKNIQYF
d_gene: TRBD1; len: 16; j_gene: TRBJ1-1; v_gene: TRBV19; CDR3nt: TGTGCCAGTAGTATAGGGGACAGACCCATGAACACTGAAGCTTTCTTT; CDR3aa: CASSIGDRPMNTEAFF
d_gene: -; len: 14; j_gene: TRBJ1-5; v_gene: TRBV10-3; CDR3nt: TGTGCCATCGGATCGGCAGGGGAGCTTCAGCCCCAGCATTTT; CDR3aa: CAIGSAGELQPQHF
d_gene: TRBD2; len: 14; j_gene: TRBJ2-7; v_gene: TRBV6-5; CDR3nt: TGTGCCAGCAGCGGGACTAGCGGTTCCTACGAGCAGTACTTC; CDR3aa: CASSGTSGSYEQYF
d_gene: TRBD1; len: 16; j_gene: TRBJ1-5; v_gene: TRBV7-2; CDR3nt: TGTGCCAGCAGCTTAGGGGGACAGGGCATCAATCAGCCCCAGCATTTT; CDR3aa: CASSLGGQGINQPQHF
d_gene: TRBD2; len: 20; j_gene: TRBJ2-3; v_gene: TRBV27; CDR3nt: TGTGCCAGCAGCTTACGGACCTCCGGGACTAGCGGGGGGTTGACAGATACGCAGTATTTT; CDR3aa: CASSLRTSGTSGGLTDTQYF